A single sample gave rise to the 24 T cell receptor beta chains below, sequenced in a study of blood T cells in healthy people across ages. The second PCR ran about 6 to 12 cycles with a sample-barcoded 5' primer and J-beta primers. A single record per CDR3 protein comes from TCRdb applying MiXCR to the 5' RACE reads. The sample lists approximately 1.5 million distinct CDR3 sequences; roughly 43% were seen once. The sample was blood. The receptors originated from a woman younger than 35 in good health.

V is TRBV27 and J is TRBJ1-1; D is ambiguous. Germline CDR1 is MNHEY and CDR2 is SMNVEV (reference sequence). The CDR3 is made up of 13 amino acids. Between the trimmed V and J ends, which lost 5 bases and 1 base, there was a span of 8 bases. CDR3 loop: CASSLMQNTEAFF. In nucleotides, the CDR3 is TGTGCCAGCAGTCTCATGCAGAACACTGAAGCTTTCTTT.

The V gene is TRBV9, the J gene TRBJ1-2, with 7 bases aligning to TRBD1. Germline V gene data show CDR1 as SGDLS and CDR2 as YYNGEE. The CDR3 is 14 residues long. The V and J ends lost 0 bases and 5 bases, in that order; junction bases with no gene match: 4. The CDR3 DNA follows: TGTGCCAGCAGCGTAGCCGGGACAGAATATGGCTACACCTTC. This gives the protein CASSVAGTEYGYTF. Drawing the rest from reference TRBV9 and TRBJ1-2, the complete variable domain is DSGVTQTPKHLITATGQRVTLRCSPRSGDLSVYWYQQSLDQGLQFLIQYYNGEERAKGNILERFSAQQFPDLHSELNLSSLELGDSALYFCASSVAGTEYGYTFGSGTRLTVV.

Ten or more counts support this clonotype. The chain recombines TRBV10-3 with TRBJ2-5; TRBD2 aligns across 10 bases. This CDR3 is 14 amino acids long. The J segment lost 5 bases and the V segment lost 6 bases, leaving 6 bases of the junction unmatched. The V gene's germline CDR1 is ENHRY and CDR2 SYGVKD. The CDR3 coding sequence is TGTGCCATCAGCGGGACTAGCGACCGGGAGACCCAGTACTTC. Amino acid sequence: CAISGTSDRETQYF.

CDR3 amino acids: CSARASGASYNEQFF. CDR3 bases: TGCAGTGCTAGGGCTAGCGGGGCCTCCTACAATGAGCAGTTCTTC. V and J are TRBV20-1 and TRBJ2-1; 9 bases fit TRBD2. The CDR3 spans 15 residues. Per the germline V gene, CDR1 is DFQATT and CDR2 is SNEGSKA (reference sequence). V lost 3 bases and J lost 0; bases outside the gene matches: 3.

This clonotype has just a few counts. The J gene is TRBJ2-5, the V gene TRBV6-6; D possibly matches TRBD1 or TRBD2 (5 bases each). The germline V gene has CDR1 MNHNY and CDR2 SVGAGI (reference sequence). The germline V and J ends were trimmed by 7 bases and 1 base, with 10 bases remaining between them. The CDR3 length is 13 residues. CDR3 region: CASTRGTQETQYF. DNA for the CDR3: TGTGCCAGCACTAGAGGGACCCAAGAGACCCAGTACTTC.

The CDR3 loop reads CASSVNAGTGELFF. The CDR3 nucleotides are TGTGCCAGCAGCGTGAATGCAGGAACCGGGGAGCTGTTTTTT. The gene calls are TRBV9 and TRBJ2-2; D gene unclear. Trimming took off 2 bases at V and 5 bases at J, with 10 bases between the two ends. This CDR3 region has 14 residues. Germline CDR1 and CDR2: SGDLS and YYNGEE.

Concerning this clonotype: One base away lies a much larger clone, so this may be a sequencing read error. The CDR3 loop reads CAISEGQGEKPFF. The CDR3 coding sequence is TGTGCCATCAGTGAGGGACAGGGTGAAAAACCGTTTTTT. The V gene is TRBV10-3, the J gene TRBJ1-4; 8 bases match TRBD1. The CDR3 runs to 13 residues. In germline, CDR1 is ENHRY, CDR2 SYGVKD.

The CDR3 nucleotides are TGTGCCAGCAGCCAACGGGCCAATAATTCACCCCTCCACTTT. Translating gives CASSQRANNSPLHF. The genes are TRBV6-6 and TRBJ1-6; D not certain. Deletions cut 6 bases from V and 5 bases from J, with 11 bases between. The V gene's germline CDR1 is MNHNY and CDR2 SVGAGI (reference sequence). This CDR3 comprises 14 residues.

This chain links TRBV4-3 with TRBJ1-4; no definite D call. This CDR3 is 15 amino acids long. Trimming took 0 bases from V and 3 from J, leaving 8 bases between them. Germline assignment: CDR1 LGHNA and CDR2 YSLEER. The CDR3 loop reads CASSQEGMANEKLFF. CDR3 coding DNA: TGCGCCAGCAGCCAAGAGGGGATGGCTAATGAAAAACTGTTTTTT.

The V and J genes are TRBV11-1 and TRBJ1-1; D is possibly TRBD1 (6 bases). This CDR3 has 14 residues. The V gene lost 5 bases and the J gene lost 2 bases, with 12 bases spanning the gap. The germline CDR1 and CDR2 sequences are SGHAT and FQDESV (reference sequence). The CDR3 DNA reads TGTGCCAGCAGCCTGGACAGCTACAACACTGAAGCTTTCTTT. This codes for CASSLDSYNTEAFF.

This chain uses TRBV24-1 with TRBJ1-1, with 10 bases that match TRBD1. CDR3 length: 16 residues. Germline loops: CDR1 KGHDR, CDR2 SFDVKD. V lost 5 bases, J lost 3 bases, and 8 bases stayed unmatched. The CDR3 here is CATSGRQGAGDTEAFF. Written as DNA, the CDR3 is TGTGCCACCAGTGGTCGACAGGGGGCTGGGGACACTGAAGCTTTCTTT.

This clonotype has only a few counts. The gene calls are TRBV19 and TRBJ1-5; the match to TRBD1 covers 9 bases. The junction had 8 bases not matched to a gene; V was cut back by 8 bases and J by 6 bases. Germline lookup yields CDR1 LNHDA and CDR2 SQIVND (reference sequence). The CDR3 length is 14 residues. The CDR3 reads CASATGGGTQPQHF. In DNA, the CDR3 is TGTGCCAGTGCCACAGGGGGCGGAACTCAGCCCCAGCATTTT.

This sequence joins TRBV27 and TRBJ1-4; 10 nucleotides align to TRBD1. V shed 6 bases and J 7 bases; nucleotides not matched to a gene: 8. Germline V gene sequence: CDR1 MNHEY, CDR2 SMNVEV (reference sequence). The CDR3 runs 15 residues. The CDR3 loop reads CASRQAGTGAEKLFF. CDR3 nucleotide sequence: TGTGCCAGCAGACAAGCCGGGACAGGGGCTGAAAAACTGTTTTTT.

CDR3 region: CSVGGVVRMSEAFF. Written as DNA, the CDR3 is TGCAGCGTTGGTGGGGTCGTACGGATGTCTGAAGCTTTCTTT. V gene TRBV29-1 combines with J gene TRBJ1-1; D unclear. The CDR3 covers 14 residues. The germline V gene has CDR1 SQVTM and CDR2 ANQGSEA. Trimming removed 4 bases at V and 6 bases at J, with 18 bases between.

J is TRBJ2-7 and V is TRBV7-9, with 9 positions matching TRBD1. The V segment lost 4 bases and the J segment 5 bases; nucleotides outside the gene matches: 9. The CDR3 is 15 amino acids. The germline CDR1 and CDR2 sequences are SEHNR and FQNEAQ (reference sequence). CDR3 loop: CASSSGGTGNHEQYF. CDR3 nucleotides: TGTGCCAGCAGCTCAGGCGGGACAGGGAACCACGAGCAGTACTTC.

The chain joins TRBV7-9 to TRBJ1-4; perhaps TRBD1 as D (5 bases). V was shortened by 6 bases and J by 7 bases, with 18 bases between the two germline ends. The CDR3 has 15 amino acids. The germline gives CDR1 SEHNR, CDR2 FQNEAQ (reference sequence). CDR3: CASSESRHRGEKLFF. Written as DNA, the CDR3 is TGTGCCAGCAGTGAGAGTCGCCATAGGGGTGAAAAACTGTTTTTT.

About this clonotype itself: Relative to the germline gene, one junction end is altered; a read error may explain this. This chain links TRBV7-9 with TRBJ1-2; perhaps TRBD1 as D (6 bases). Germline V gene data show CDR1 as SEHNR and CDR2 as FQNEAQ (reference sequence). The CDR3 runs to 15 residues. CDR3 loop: CACSLAPGEQYGYTF. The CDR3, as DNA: TGTGCCTGCAGCTTAGCACCAGGGGAACAATATGGCTACACCTTC.

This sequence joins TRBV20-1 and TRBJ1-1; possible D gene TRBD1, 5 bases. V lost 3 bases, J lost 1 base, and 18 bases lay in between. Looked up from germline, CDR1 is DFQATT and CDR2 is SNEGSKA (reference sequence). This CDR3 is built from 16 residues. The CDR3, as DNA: TGCAGTGCTAGGCCGGCAGGGATGTATCCGAACACTGAAGCTTTCTTT. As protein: CSARPAGMYPNTEAFF.

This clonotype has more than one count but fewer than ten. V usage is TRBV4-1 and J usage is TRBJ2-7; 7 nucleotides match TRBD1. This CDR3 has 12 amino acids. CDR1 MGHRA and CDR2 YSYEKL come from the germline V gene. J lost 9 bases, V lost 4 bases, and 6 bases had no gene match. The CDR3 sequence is CASSREGTAQYF. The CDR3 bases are TGCGCCAGCAGCCGAGAGGGGACAGCGCAGTACTTC.

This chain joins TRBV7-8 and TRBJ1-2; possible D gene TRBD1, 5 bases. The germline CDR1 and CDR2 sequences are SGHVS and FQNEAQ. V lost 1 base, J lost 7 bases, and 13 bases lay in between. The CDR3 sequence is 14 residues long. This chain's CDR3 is CASSLDIGARGYTF. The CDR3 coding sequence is TGTGCCAGCAGCTTAGATATAGGGGCCCGTGGCTACACCTTC.

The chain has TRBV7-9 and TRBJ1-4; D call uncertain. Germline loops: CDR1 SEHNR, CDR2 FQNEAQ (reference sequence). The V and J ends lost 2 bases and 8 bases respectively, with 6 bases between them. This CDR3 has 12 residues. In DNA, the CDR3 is TGTGCCAGCAGCTTATATGGGGAAAAACTGTTTTTT. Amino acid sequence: CASSLYGEKLFF. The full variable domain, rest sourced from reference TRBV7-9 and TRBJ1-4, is DTGVSQNPRHKITKRGQNVTFRCDPISEHNRLYWYRQTLGQGPEFLTYFQNEAQLEKSRLLSDRFSAERPKGSFSTLEIQRTEQGDSAMYLCASSLYGEKLFFGSGTQLSVL.

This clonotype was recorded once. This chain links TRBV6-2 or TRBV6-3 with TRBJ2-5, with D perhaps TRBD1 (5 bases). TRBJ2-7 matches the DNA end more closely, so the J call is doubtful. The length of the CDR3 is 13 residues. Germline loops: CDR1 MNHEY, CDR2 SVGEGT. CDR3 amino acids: CASSVPQGHEQYF. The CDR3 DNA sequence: TGTGCCAGCAGTGTTCCTCAGGGCCACGAGCAGTACTTC.

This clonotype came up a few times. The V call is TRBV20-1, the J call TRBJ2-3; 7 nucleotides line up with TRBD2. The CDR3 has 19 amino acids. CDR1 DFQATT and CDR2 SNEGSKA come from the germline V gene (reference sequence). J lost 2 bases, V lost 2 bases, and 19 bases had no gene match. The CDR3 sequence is CSARLRAAREIGDTDTQYF. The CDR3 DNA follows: TGCAGTGCTAGACTCAGGGCCGCGCGGGAGATTGGGGACACAGATACGCAGTATTTT.

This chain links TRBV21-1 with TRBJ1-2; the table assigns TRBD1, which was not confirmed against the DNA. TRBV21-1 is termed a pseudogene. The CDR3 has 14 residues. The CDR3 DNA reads TGTGAGGGGGTGACAGGGTATCCTCACTATGGCTACACCTTC. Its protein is CEGVTGYPHYGYTF.